Here is one T cell receptor (beta chain) with its context. Its antigen is unidentified. The CDR3 consists of 15 residues. J was trimmed by 1 base and V by 1 base; bases with no gene match: 3. The V gene's germline CDR1 is SEHNR and CDR2 FQNEAQ (reference sequence). The data were produced by immunoSEQ multiplex PCR, yet TCRdb's version contains in-frame clones alone and is incomplete. The table includes around 81,000 clones, roughly 73% detected once. These data come from a study of vaccination effects on CD4 cells after COVID-19. Overall study results and limits: Marked clonal contraction was seen in infection- and vaccine-induced clones late after vaccination. No early post-infection timepoints were available in the study, which also included few convalescent patients.

ViraFEST used viral peptide pools to expand antigen-specific CD4+ T cells before sequencing. Scientists isolated CD4+ T cells after a roughly 9-day culture period ended. Participants got two doses of BNT162b2 or mRNA-1273 vaccine. A density of roughly 2 million PBMC per well was used; these cells were cultured with around 11 IU/ml IL-2 and around 9.6 ug/ml peptides. On day 3 and again on day 7, half the medium was replaced with IL-2 medium. This TCR was sampled from a human donor who received a COVID-19 vaccine. The chain combines TRBV7-9 with TRBJ2-5; 7 bases are a match to TRBD2. Sequencing was performed on CD4+ T cells from PBMCs cultured with HCoV-OC43 spike peptides, taken after COVID-19 vaccination. The subset denotes: HCoV-OC43 spike overlapping peptide pool stimulation. CDR3 protein: CASSLGGGIQETQYF. CDR3 sequence (DNA): TGTGCCAGCAGCTTAGGGGGGGGGATCCAAGAGACCCAGTACTTC. The variable domain in full, with the rest retrieved from reference TRBV7-9 and TRBJ2-5, is DTGVSQNPRHKITKRGQNVTFRCDPISEHNRLYWYRQTLGQGPEFLTYFQNEAQLEKSRLLSDRFSAERPKGSFSTLEIQRTEQGDSAMYLCASSLGGGIQETQYFGPGTRLLVL.